These T cell receptor beta chains were read from a single sample in a study of regulatory T cells in long-lasting Graves disease. TCRdb re-analysed the multiplex PCR reads in MiXCR, keeping a single row per CDR3 protein. Counted here are hundreds of thousands of distinct CDR3 sequences, around 17% occurring once; the ten biggest clones make up 18%. These data were also reused for a study on T cells in Graves' hyperthyroidism and ophthalmopathy.

Specimen: peripheral blood mononuclear cells (PBMCs), collected at new diagnosis, from a patient treated with antithyroid drugs. The origin of the receptors is a woman younger than 45 with Graves disease. Each CDR3 is given with its conserved first and last residue. The D gene is left open where the match is weak. Size is omitted from some rows. Given values are once, few, many or a class for expanded clones.

CASRSRTGPLYEQYF TGTGCCAGCAGGAGCAGGACAGGGCCCCTCTACGAGCAGTACTTC TRBD1 few TRBJ2-7 TRBV4-2
CASNRQGSSDTQYF TGTGCCAGCAACCGCCAGGGTTCTTCAGATACGCAGTATTTT - - TRBJ2-3 TRBV11-2
CASSVTQEQYF TGTGCCAGCAGTGTTACCCAAGAGCAGTACTTC - many TRBJ2-7 TRBV6-1
CASSLPDRGWDNEQFF TGTGCCAGCAGCTTACCAGACAGGGGCTGGGACAATGAGCAGTTCTTC TRBD1 few TRBJ2-1 TRBV7-9
CSVEHGGLAEAFF TGCAGCGTTGAACATGGAGGATTAGCTGAAGCTTTCTTT - few TRBJ1-1 TRBV29-1
CASELAGSTTDTQYF TGTGCCAGCGAGCTAGCGGGATCCACTACAGATACGCAGTATTTT TRBD2 many TRBJ2-3 TRBV11-2
CASRLGHTSSYEQYF TGTGCCAGCAGACTCGGACATACCAGCTCCTACGAGCAGTACTTC - many TRBJ2-7 TRBV28
CASRGPPRLYSNQPQHF TGTGCCAGCAGAGGTCCCCCTCGATTGTATAGCAATCAGCCCCAGCATTTT - - TRBJ1-5 TRBV6-2/TRBV6-3
CASSVFGNRYNEQFF TGTGCCAGCAGCGTATTCGGTAACCGATACAATGAGCAGTTCTTC - - TRBJ2-1 TRBV9
CASSSGTGINEKLFF TGTGCCAGCAGTTCCGGGACAGGAATTAATGAAAAACTGTTTTTT TRBD1 few TRBJ1-4 TRBV7-9
CASSTMPSGEFHTQYF TGTGCCAGCAGCACCATGCCTAGCGGAGAGTTTCATACGCAGTATTTT TRBD2 - TRBJ2-3 TRBV7-9
CSARTSGRGTQYF TGCAGTGCCCGCACTAGCGGGAGGGGTACGCAGTATTTT TRBD2 many TRBJ2-3 TRBV20-1
CASSRTSAEETQYF TGTGCCAGCAGCCGAACTAGCGCCGAAGAGACCCAGTACTTC TRBD2 few TRBJ2-5 TRBV4-2
CASSIGGFTETQYF TGTGCCAGTAGTATAGGAGGATTTACGGAGACCCAGTACTTC - many TRBJ2-5 TRBV19
CASSEASSYEQYF TGTGCCAGCAGTGAAGCGTCTAGCTACGAGCAGTACTTC - many TRBJ2-7 TRBV2
CASTPAGGLDTQYF TGTGCCAGCACCCCGGCCGGCGGGTTAGATACGCAGTATTTT - many TRBJ2-3 TRBV27
CASRGQGKMGSGLHF TGTGCCAGCAGGGGACAGGGCAAGATGGGTTCTGGCCTCCACTTT TRBD1 many TRBJ1-6 TRBV28
CATSRDPAVGEQYF TGTGCCACCAGCAGAGACCCCGCCGTGGGGGAGCAGTACTTC - many TRBJ2-7 TRBV15
CASLGLAGVMGEQYF TGTGCCAGCCTGGGACTAGCGGGAGTAATGGGCGAGCAGTACTTC TRBD2 few TRBJ2-7 TRBV2
CASSFKYGGLYDVRETQYF TGTGCCAGCAGCTTCAAATACGGGGGACTATACGATGTTCGAGAGACCCAGTACTTC TRBD2 many TRBJ2-5 TRBV11-2
CASSEFVHEQYF TGTGCCAGCAGTGAATTCGTTCACGAGCAGTACTTC - few TRBJ2-7 TRBV6-1
CATSEGGLGDGYTF TGTGCCACCAGTGAGGGGGGCCTGGGTGATGGCTACACCTTC - many TRBJ1-2 TRBV24-1
CVSSLSGDSSYEQYF TGTGTCAGCAGCTTAAGTGGGGACAGCTCCTACGAGCAGTACTTC TRBD1 few TRBJ2-7 TRBV11-2
CASSLTGPTEAFF TGTGCCAGCAGTCTTACAGGTCCCACTGAAGCTTTCTTT - - TRBJ1-1 TRBV25-1
CASSETSGRLEYF TGTGCCAGCAGCGAGACTAGCGGGAGGTTGGAGTACTTC TRBD2 once TRBJ2-7 TRBV9
CASSRGQGWSEKLFF TGTGCCAGCAGCCGTGGACAGGGCTGGAGTGAAAAACTGTTTTTT TRBD1 many TRBJ1-4 TRBV7-2
CASSFEGALSLRYEQYF TGTGCCAGCAGTTTCGAGGGGGCTCTATCGCTACGCTACGAGCAGTACTTC TRBD1 many TRBJ2-7 TRBV27
CASSPTSDYEQYF TGTGCCAGCTCACCGACGAGCGACTACGAGCAGTACTTC - - TRBJ2-7 TRBV18
CASSPKKTSGSVDEQFF TGTGCCAGCAGTCCGAAGAAGACTAGCGGGAGTGTCGATGAGCAGTTCTTC TRBD2 few TRBJ2-1 TRBV2
CASRPWGWDNRGEETQYF TGTGCCAGCAGACCCTGGGGCTGGGACAACAGGGGCGAAGAGACCCAGTACTTC TRBD1 many TRBJ2-5 TRBV28
CASKGLDPTSDYEQYF TGCGCCAGCAAGGGGCTAGACCCTACCTCGGACTACGAGCAGTACTTC - - TRBJ2-7 TRBV5-1
CATSGGNTIYF TGTGCCACCAGTGGGGGAAACACCATATATTTT - few TRBJ1-3 TRBV24-1
CASSESRKNTEAFF TGTGCCAGCAGTGAGTCGCGTAAGAACACTGAAGCTTTCTTT - - TRBJ1-1 TRBV2
CSASDRDRLYNEQFF TGCAGTGCTAGTGATAGGGACAGGTTGTACAATGAGCAGTTCTTC TRBD1 few TRBJ2-1 TRBV20-1
CASSTLTGGTTNYGYTF TGTGCCAGTAGTACTCTGACAGGGGGAACTACTAACTATGGCTACACCTTC TRBD1 - TRBJ1-2 TRBV19
CANSAPLAGGNNPLQNIQYF TGTGCCAACAGTGCGCCCTTAGCGGGAGGCAATAACCCTCTCCAAAACATTCAGTACTTC TRBD2 - TRBJ2-4 TRBV6-1
CAWSVYDRGRNTIYF TGTGCCTGGAGTGTATATGACCGAGGAAGAAACACCATATATTTT - - TRBJ1-3 TRBV30
CASRGTSGPQETQYF TGTGCCAGCAGGGGGACTAGCGGACCTCAAGAGACCCAGTACTTC TRBD2 - TRBJ2-5 TRBV4-2
CASSQVEDYEQYF TGTGCCAGCAGCCAAGTTGAGGATTACGAGCAGTACTTC - few TRBJ2-7 TRBV3-1
CASSYPGNEGHQPQHF TGTGCCAGCAGTTACCCAGGGAACGAAGGTCATCAGCCCCAGCATTTT - - TRBJ1-5 TRBV6-5
CASSVGSDGTQYF TGTGCCAGCAGCGTAGGTTCGGATGGGACCCAGTACTTC - - TRBJ2-5 TRBV9